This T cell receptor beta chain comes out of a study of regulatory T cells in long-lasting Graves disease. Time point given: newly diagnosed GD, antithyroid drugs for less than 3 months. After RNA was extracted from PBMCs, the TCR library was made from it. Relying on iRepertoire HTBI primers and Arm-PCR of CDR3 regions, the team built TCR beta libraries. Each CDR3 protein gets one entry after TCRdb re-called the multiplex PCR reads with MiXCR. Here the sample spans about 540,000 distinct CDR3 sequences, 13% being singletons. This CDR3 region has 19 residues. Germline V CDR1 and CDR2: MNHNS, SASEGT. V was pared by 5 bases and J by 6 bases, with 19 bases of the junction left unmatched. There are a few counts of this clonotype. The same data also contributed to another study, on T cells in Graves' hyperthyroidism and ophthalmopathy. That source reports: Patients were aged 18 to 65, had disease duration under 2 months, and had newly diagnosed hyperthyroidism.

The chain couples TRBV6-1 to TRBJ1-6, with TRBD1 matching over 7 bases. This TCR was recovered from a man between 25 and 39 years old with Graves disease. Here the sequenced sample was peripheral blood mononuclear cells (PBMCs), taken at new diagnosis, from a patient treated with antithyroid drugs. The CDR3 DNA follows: TGTGCCAGCAGTCTGAGAGCACAAGGGGGCTTAAGGAGTAATTCACCCCTCCACTTT. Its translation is CASSLRAQGGLRSNSPLHF.